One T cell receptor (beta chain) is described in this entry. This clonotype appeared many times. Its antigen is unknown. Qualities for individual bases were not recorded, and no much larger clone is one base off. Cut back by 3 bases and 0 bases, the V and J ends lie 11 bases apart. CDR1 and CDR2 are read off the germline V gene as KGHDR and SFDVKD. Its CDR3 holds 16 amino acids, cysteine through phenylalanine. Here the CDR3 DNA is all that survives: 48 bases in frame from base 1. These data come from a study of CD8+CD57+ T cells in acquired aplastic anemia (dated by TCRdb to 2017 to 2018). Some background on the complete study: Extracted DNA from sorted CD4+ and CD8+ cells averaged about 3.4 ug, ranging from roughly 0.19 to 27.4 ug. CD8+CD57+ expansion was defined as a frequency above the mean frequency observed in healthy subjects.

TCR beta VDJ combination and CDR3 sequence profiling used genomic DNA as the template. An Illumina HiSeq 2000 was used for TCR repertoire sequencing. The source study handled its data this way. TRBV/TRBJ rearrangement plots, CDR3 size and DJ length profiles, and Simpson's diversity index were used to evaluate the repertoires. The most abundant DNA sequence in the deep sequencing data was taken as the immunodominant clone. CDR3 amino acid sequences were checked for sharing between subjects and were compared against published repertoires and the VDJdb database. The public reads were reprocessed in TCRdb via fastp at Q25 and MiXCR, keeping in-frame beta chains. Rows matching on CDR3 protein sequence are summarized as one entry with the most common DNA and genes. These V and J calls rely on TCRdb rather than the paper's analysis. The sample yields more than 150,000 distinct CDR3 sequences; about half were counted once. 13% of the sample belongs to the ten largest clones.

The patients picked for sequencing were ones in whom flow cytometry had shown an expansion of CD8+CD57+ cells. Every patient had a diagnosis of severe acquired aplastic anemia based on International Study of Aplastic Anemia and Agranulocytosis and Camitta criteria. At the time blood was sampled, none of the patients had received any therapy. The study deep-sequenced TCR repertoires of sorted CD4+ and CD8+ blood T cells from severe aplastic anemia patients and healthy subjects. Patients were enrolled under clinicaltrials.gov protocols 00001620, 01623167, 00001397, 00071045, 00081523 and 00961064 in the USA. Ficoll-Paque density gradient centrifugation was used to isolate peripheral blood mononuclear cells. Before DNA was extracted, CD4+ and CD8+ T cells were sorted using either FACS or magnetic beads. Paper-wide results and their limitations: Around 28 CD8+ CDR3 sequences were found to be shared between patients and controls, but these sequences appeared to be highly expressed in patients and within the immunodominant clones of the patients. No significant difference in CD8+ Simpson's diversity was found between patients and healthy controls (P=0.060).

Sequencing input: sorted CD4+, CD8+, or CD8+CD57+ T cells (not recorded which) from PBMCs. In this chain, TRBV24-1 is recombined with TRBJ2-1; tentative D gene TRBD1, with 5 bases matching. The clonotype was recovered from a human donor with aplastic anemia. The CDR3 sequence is CATSDIRGSSYNEQFF. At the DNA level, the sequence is TGTGCCACCAGTGATATAAGGGGCAGCTCCTACAATGAGCAGTTCTTC.